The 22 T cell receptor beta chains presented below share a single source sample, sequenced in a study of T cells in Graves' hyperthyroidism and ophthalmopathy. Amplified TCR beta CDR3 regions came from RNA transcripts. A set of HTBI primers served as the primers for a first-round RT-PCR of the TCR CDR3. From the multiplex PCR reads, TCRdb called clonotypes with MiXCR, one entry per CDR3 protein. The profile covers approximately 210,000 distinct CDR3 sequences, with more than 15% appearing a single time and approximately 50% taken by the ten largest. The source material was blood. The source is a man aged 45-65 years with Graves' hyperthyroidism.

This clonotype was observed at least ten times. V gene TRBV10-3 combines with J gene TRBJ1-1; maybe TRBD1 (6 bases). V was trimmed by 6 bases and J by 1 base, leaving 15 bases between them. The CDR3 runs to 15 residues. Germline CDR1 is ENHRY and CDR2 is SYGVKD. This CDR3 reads CAISGNRDKNTEAFF. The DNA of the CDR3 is TGTGCCATCAGCGGGAACCGGGACAAGAACACTGAAGCTTTCTTT.

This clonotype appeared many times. The chain's CDR3 is CASSLKAYNQPQHF. The CDR3 DNA is TGTGCCAGCAGTTTAAAGGCCTACAATCAGCCCCAGCATTTT. The gene calls are TRBV27 and TRBJ1-5; D is unclear. V was clipped by 2 bases and J by 3 bases, with 8 bases between them. Germline CDR1 reads MNHEY; CDR2 reads SMNVEV (reference sequence). CDR3 length: 14 amino acids.

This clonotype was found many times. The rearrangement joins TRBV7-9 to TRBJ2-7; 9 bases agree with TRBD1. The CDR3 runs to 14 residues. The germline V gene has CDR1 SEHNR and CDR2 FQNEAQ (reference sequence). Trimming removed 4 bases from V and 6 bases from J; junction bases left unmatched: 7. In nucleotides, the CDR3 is TGTGCCAGCAGCTCAGCGAGGACAGGGGTCGAGCAGTACTTC. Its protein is CASSSARTGVEQYF.

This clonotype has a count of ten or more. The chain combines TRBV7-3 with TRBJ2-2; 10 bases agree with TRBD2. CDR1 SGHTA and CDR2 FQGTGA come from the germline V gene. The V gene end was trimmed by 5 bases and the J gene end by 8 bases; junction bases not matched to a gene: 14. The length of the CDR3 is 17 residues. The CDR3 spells CASSETLAGASGGELFF. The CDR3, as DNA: TGTGCCAGCAGCGAAACTCTAGCGGGAGCGTCGGGAGGGGAGCTGTTTTTT.

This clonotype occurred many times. The CDR3 loop is CASSQEMGTVTSYEQYF. The CDR3 coding sequence is TGCGCCAGCAGCCAAGAAATGGGGACAGTCACCTCCTACGAGCAGTACTTC. This sequence joins TRBV4-1 and TRBJ2-7, with TRBD1 matching 7 bases. Per the germline V gene, CDR1 is MGHRA and CDR2 is YSYEKL. J was trimmed by 0 bases and V by 0 bases; bases with no gene match: 8. The CDR3 spans 17 residues.

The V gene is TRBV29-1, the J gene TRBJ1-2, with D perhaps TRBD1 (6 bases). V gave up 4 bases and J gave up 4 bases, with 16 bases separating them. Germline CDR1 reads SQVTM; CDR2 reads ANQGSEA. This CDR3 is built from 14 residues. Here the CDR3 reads CSVGGGRPSYGYTF. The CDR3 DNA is TGCAGCGTTGGCGGGGGGCGGCCGAGCTATGGCTACACCTTC.

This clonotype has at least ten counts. The CDR3 loop reads CASSEVSSLSYEQYF. DNA for the CDR3: TGTGCCAGCAGTGAAGTTAGCAGCCTCTCCTACGAGCAGTACTTC. The rearrangement joins TRBV6-1 to TRBJ2-7; D not resolved. The V end was cut by 1 base, the J end by 0 bases, with 10 bases between. CDR1 and CDR2 (germline): MNHNS, SASEGT. The CDR3 is 15 residues long.

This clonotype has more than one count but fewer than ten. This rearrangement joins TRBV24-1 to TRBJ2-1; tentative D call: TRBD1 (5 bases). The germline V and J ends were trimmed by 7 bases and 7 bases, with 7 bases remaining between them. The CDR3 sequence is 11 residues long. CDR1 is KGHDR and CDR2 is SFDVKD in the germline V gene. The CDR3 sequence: CATSQGNEQFF. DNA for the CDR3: TGTGCCACCAGCCAGGGAAATGAGCAGTTCTTC.

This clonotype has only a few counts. This CDR3 is CASSQETGRHRTKNIQYF. The CDR3 nucleotides are TGTGCCAGCAGCCAAGAGACAGGTCGCCATAGAACCAAAAACATTCAGTACTTC. J is TRBJ2-4 and V is TRBV3-2; the DNA was not used to check the table's D call, TRBD1. TRBV3-2 constitutes a pseudogene. The CDR3 runs to 18 residues.

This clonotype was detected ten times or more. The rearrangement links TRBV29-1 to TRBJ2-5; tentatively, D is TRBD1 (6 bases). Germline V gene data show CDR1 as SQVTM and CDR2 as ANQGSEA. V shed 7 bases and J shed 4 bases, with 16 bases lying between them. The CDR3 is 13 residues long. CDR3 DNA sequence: TGCAGCGCCGCGAAACAGGGTAGAGAGACCCAGTACTTC. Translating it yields CSAAKQGRETQYF.

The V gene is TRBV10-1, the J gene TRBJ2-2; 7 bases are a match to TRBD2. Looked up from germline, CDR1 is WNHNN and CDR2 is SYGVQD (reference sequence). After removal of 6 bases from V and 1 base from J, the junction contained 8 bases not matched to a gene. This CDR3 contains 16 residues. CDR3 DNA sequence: TGCGCCAGCAGCGAACTTAGCGGGTTGAACACCGGGGAGCTGTTTTTT. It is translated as CASSELSGLNTGELFF.

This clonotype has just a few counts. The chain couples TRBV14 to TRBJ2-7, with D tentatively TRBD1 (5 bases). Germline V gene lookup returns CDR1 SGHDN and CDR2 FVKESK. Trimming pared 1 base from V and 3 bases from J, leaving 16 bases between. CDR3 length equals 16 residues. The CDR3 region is CASSQALTIRGYEQYF. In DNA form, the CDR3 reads TGTGCCAGCAGCCAAGCGCTAACCATAAGGGGCTACGAGCAGTACTTC.

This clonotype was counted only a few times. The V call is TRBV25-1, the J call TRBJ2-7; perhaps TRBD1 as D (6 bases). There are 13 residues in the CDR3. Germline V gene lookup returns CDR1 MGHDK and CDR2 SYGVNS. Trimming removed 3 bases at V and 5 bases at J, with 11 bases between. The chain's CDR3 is CASSDLGANEQYF. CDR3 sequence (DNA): TGTGCCAGCAGTGACCTGGGGGCAAACGAGCAGTACTTC.

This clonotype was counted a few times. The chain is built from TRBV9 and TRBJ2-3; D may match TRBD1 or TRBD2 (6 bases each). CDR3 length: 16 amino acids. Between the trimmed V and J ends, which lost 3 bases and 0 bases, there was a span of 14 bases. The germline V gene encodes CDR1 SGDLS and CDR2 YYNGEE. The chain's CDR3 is CASSEGGGTSTDTQYF. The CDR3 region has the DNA TGTGCCAGCAGCGAGGGGGGCGGGACTAGCACAGATACGCAGTATTTT.

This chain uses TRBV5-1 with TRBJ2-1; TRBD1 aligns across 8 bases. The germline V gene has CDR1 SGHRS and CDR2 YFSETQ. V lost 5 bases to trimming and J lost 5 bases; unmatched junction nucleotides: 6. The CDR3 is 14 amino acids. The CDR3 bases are TGCGCCAGCAGTTTGACAGGGGCCAACAATGAGCAGTTCTTC. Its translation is CASSLTGANNEQFF.

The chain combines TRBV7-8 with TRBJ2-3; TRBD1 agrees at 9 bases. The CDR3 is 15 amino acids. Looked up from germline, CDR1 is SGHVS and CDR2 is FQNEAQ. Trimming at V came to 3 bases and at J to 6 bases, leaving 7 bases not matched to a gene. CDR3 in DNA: TGTGCCAGCAGCTTCGGGACAGGGCCCGGCGATACGCAGTATTTT. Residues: CASSFGTGPGDTQYF.

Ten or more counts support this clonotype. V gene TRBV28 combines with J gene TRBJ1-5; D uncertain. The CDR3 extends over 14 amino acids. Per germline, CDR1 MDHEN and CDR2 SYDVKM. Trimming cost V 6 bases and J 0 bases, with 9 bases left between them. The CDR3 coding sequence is TGTGCCAGCAGACCGGGAGTTAGCAATCAGCCCCAGCATTTT. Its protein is CASRPGVSNQPQHF.

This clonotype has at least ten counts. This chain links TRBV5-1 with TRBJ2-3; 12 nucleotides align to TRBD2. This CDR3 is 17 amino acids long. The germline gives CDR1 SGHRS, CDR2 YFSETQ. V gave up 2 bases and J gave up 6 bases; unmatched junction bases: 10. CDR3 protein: CASSLEPSGRVVDTQYF. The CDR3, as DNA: TGCGCCAGCAGCTTAGAACCTAGCGGGAGGGTCGTTGATACGCAGTATTTT.

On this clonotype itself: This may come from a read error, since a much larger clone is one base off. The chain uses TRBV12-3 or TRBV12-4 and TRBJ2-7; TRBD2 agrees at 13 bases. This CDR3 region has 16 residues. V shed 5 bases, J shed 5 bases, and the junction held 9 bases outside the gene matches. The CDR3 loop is CASSPRTSGSPHEQYF. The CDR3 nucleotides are TGTGCCAGCAGTCCCAGGACTAGCGGGAGTCCCCACGAGCAGTACTTC.

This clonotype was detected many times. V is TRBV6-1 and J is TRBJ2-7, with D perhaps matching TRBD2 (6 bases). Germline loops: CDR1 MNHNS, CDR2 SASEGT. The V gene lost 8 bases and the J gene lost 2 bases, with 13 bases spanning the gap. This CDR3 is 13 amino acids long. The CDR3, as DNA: TGTGCCAGCTTCTCGGGACTGACCTACGAGCAGTACTTC. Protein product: CASFSGLTYEQYF.

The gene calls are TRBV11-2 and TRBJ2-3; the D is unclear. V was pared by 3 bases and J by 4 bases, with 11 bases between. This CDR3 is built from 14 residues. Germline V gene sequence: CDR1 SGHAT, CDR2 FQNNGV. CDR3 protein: CASSFRFGADTQYF. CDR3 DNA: TGTGCCAGCAGCTTCAGGTTTGGAGCAGATACGCAGTATTTT.

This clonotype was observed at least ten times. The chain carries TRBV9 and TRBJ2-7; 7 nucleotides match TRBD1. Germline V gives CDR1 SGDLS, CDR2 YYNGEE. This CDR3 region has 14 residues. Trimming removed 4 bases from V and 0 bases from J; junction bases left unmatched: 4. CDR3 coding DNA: TGTGCCAGCAGCAAAGGGACAGCCTCCTACGAGCAGTACTTC. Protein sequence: CASSKGTASYEQYF.